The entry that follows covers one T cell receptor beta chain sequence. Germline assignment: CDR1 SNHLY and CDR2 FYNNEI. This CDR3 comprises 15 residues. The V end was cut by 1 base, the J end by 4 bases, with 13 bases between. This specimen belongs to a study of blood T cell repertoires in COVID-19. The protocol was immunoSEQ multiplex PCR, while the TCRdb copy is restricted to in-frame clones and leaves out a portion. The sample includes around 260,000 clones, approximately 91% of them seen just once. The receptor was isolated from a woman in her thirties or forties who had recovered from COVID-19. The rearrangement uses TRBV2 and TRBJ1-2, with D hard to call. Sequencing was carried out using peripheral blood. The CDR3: CASSEGAPLSYGYTF. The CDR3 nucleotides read TGTGCCAGCAGTGAAGGGGCCCCCCTATCCTATGGCTACACCTTC.